This T cell receptor beta chain derives from a study of blood T cell repertoires in COVID-19. Sequencing was performed with immunoSEQ multiplex PCR; in TCRdb, only in-frame clones are kept and a portion is missing. The sample has nearly 350,000 clones; about 88% are singletons. CDR1 and CDR2 from the germline V gene are SGHTA and FQGNSA. The CDR3 is 17 amino acids. The V end lost 1 base, the J end lost 3 bases, and 18 bases lay between the germline ends. Sequences were obtained from peripheral blood. The chain has TRBV7-2 and TRBJ1-2, with a tentative D call TRBD1 (5 bases). The receptor was derived from a woman aged 70-85 years with COVID-19, enrolled during active disease. CDR3 sequence reads: CASSLGAPRVTDYGYTF. In DNA, the CDR3 is TGTGCCAGCAGCTTAGGGGCCCCCAGGGTCACGGACTATGGCTACACCTTC.